Each of the 15 T cell receptor beta chains below was sequenced from the same sample in a study of shared clonotypes between healthy human individuals. Clones were sequenced by immunoSEQ multiplex PCR, and TCRdb holds only the in-frame ones, with some missing. The table shows about 1 million clones, with more than 65% occurring only once. The sequenced sample was memory CD4+ T cells sorted from blood. Subset here: CD45RA-negative fraction. The source of these receptors is a young man in good health.

The chain uses TRBV10-3 and TRBJ1-1; D is possibly TRBD1 (5 bases). This CDR3 has 17 amino acids. V was trimmed by 0 bases and J by 1 base, leaving 15 bases between them. Per germline, CDR1 ENHRY and CDR2 SYGVKD. The CDR3 coding sequence is TGTGCCATCAGTGAGTCTAGTTTCGGACACCCGAACACTGAAGCTTTCTTT. The encoded protein is CAISESSFGHPNTEAFF.

This CDR3 is CASSSVDSMRYNSPLHF. The DNA of the CDR3 is TGTGCCAGCAGTTCTGTGGACAGTATGCGGTATAATTCACCCCTCCACTTT. The chain links TRBV28 to TRBJ1-6, with D perhaps matching TRBD1 (6 bases). The CDR3 loop spans 17 amino acids. Germline V gene data show CDR1 as MDHEN and CDR2 as SYDVKM. V was shortened by 4 bases and J by 4 bases, with 17 bases between the two germline ends.

J is TRBJ2-4 and V is TRBV15, with D possibly TRBD2 on 5 matching bases. The ends were cut back, 0 bases at V and 12 bases at J, with 9 bases in the middle. The CDR3 has 12 residues. Germline V CDR1 and CDR2: LNHNV, YYDKDF (reference sequence). The CDR3 spells CATSREEDPQYF. The DNA for the CDR3 is TGTGCCACCAGCAGAGAGGAGGACCCTCAGTACTTC.

This chain connects TRBV6-5 to TRBJ2-7; the match to TRBD1 covers 8 bases. Germline-derived CDR1 and CDR2 are MNHEY and SVGAGI. J was trimmed by 6 bases and V by 6 bases; bases with no gene match: 10. This CDR3 spans 14 amino acids. The CDR3 protein is CASRLGQGSTEQYF. The CDR3 nucleotides read TGTGCCAGCAGACTCGGACAGGGTTCGACCGAGCAGTACTTC.

As DNA, the CDR3 is TGTGCCAGCAGCTTAGGGGGACTCAGCAATGAGCAGTTCTTC. It encodes CASSLGGLSNEQFF. This chain joins TRBV7-2 and TRBJ2-1, with D tentatively TRBD2 (6 bases). Germline V gives CDR1 SGHTA, CDR2 FQGNSA. This CDR3 region has 14 residues. Trimming removed 1 base at V and 6 bases at J, with 10 bases between.

The chain employs TRBV10-2 and TRBJ1-3; D not resolved. In germline, CDR1 is WSHSY, CDR2 SAAADI. The CDR3 totals 15 residues. The germline V and J ends were trimmed by 2 bases and 7 bases, with 15 bases remaining between them. CDR3 DNA sequence: TGCGCCAGCAGTGAGGCTGGAACTTCGGGGAACACCATATATTTT. It translates to CASSEAGTSGNTIYF.

The V gene is TRBV28, the J gene TRBJ2-1; D call uncertain. The CDR3 contains 13 residues. Germline V gene sequence: CDR1 MDHEN, CDR2 SYDVKM. Trimming pared 3 bases from V and 5 bases from J, leaving 8 bases between. The DNA of the CDR3 is TGTGCCAGCAGTTTGGGCAGACACAATGAGCAGTTCTTC. Encoded protein: CASSLGRHNEQFF. The entire variable domain, with the rest obtained from reference TRBV28 and TRBJ2-1, is as follows: DVKVTQSSRYLVKRTGEKVFLECVQDMDHENMFWYRQDPGLGLRLIYFSYDVKMKEKGDIPEGYSVSREKKERFSLILESASTNQTSMYLCASSLGRHNEQFFGPGTRLTVL.

The genes are TRBV11-2 and TRBJ2-7; D possibly corresponds to TRBD1 (6 bases). V gave up 5 bases and J gave up 2 bases, with 13 bases separating them. Germline V gene sequence: CDR1 SGHAT, CDR2 FQNNGV. This CDR3 has 14 residues. The CDR3 coding sequence is TGTGCCAGCAGCGCCTCCCAGGGGCCCTACGAGCAGTACTTC. Its translation: CASSASQGPYEQYF.

As DNA, the CDR3 is TGCGCCAGCAGCCAAGCAGGGGACGGCTTTAACATTCAGTACTTC. Translated: CASSQAGDGFNIQYF. The rearrangement uses TRBV4-3 and TRBJ2-4, with a weak D call TRBD1 (6 bases). CDR3 length: 15 residues. Germline CDR1 LGHNA, CDR2 YSLEER. The germline V and J ends were trimmed by 1 base and 7 bases, with 14 bases remaining between them.

The chain uses TRBV16 and TRBJ2-5; TRBD1 is a possible D gene (5 bases). Germline lookup yields CDR1 KGHSY and CDR2 FQNENV. V lost 3 bases and J lost 5, with 7 bases in between. The CDR3 covers 12 residues. DNA for the CDR3: TGTGCCAGCAGCCAGTCAGGGGAGACCCAGTACTTC. It translates to CASSQSGETQYF.

In its sample, this clone was seen a few times. The genes are TRBV30 and TRBJ2-2; D ambiguous. Trimming removed 4 bases at V and 1 base at J, with 4 bases between. The length of the CDR3 is 12 residues. The V gene's germline CDR1 is GTSNPN and CDR2 SVGIG (reference sequence). For the CDR3, the DNA is TGTGCCTGGATCGGGAACACCGGGGAGCTGTTTTTT. Protein: CAWIGNTGELFF.

The chain joins TRBV6-6 to TRBJ2-7; D unresolved. The germline V gene has CDR1 MNHNY and CDR2 SVGAGI (reference sequence). V was shortened by 0 bases and J by 2 bases, with 8 bases between the two germline ends. This CDR3 has 14 amino acids. The CDR3 nucleotides read TGTGCCAGCAGTTACTCCGACGTACCCTACGAGCAGTACTTC. As protein: CASSYSDVPYEQYF.

The chain uses TRBV11-2 and TRBJ1-1; no firm D call. The V gene's germline CDR1 is SGHAT and CDR2 FQNNGV. The V end lost 3 bases, the J end lost 4 bases, and 12 bases lay between the germline ends. This CDR3 is built from 14 residues. CDR3 bases: TGTGCCAGCAGCTTCGGAGGGAAAAGCACTGAAGCTTTCTTT. Translated, it gives CASSFGGKSTEAFF.

The chain couples TRBV5-4 to TRBJ2-3; D perhaps matches TRBD1 (5 bases). CDR1 is SGHNT, CDR2 YYREEE, per germline (reference sequence). The CDR3 extends over 14 amino acids. Between the trimmed V and J ends, which lost 5 bases and 0 bases, there was a span of 10 bases. The CDR3 region has the DNA TGTGCCAGCAGTTCCAGACAGAGCACAGATACGCAGTATTTT. Translation gives CASSSRQSTDTQYF.

The V and J genes are TRBV4-1 and TRBJ1-2, with a tentative D call TRBD1 (5 bases). The length of the CDR3 is 16 residues. Deletions cut 1 base from V and 1 base from J, with 13 bases between. Germline assignment: CDR1 MGHRA and CDR2 YSYEKL. CDR3 sequence: CASSQVPGTGNYGYTF. For the CDR3, the DNA is TGCGCCAGCAGCCAAGTGCCCGGAACAGGTAACTATGGCTACACCTTC.